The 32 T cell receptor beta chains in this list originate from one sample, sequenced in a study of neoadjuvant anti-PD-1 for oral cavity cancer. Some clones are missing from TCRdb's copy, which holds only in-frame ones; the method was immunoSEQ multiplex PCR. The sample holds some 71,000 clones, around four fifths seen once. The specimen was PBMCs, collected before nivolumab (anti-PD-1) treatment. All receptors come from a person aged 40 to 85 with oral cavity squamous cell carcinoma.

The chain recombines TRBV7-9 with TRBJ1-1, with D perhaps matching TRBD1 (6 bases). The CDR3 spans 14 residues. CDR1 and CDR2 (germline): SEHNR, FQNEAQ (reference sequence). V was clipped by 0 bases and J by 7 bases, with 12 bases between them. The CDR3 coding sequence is TGTGCCAGCAGCTTAGCCCGAGGGGGAGGTGAAGCTTTCTTT. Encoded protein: CASSLARGGGEAFF.

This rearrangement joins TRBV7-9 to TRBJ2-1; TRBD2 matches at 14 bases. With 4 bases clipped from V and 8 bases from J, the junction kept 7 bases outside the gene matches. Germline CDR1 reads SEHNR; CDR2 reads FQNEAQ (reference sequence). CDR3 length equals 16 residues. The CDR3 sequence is CASSSTGTSGSYEQFF. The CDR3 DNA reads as TGTGCCAGCAGCTCCACCGGGACTAGCGGGAGTTATGAGCAGTTCTTC.

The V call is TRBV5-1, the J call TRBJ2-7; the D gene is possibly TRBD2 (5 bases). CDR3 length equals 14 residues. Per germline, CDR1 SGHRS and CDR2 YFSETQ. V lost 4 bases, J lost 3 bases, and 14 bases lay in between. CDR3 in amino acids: CASSPTGISYEQYF. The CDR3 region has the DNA TGCGCCAGCAGCCCCACCGGGATCAGCTACGAGCAGTACTTC.

This CDR3 is CASSVGGEYGYTF. The CDR3, as DNA: TGTGCCAGCAGCGTAGGGGGGGAGTATGGCTACACCTTC. The V call is TRBV9, the J call TRBJ1-2, with D perhaps matching TRBD1 (5 bases). The CDR3 length is 13 residues. The germline V gene has CDR1 SGDLS and CDR2 YYNGEE. Trimming took 0 bases from V and 5 from J, leaving 8 bases between them.

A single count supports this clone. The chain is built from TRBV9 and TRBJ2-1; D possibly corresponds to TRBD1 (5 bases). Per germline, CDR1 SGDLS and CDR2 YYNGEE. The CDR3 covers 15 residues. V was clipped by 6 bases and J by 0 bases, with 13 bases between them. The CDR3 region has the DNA TGTGCCAGCAACCCGACAGCGAGCTCCTACAATGAGCAGTTCTTC. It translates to CASNPTASSYNEQFF.

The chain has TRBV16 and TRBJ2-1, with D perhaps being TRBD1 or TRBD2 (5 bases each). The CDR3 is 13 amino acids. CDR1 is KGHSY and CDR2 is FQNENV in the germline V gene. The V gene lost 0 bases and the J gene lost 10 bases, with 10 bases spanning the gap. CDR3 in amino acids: CASSQSRGVEQFF. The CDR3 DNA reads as TGTGCCAGCAGCCAATCGAGAGGGGTCGAGCAGTTCTTC. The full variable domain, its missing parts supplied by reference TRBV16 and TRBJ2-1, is GEEVAQTPKHLVRGEGQKAKLYCAPIKGHSYVFWYQQVLKNEFKFLISFQNENVFDETGMPKERFSAKCLPNSPCSLEIQATKLEDSAVYFCASSQSRGVEQFFGPGTRLTVL.

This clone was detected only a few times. The CDR3 region is CASRGGTLGPLHF. For the CDR3, the DNA is TGTGCCAGCAGGGGGGGCACTTTAGGACCCCTCCACTTT. This rearrangement joins TRBV7-2 to TRBJ1-6; TRBD1 is a possible D gene (6 bases). Trimming took off 6 bases at V and 12 bases at J, with 15 bases between the two ends. Germline CDR1 and CDR2: SGHTA and FQGNSA. This CDR3 is 13 amino acids long. Drawing the rest from reference TRBV7-2 and TRBJ1-6, the complete variable domain is GAGVSQSPSNKVTEKGKDVELRCDPISGHTALYWYRQSLGQGLEFLIYFQGNSAPDKSGLPSDRFSAERTGGSVSTLTIQRTQQEDSAVYLCASRGGTLGPLHFGNGTRLTVT.

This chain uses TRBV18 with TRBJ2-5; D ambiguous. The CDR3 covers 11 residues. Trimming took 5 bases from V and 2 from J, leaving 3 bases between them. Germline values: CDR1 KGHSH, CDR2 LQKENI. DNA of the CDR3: TGTGCCAGCTCAACGCAAGAGACCCAGTACTTC. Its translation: CASSTQETQYF.

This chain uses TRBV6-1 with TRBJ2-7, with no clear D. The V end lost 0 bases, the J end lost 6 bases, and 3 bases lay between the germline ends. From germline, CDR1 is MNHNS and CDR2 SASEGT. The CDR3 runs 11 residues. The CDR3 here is CASSEAREQYF. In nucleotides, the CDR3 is TGTGCCAGCAGTGAAGCGCGCGAGCAGTACTTC.

The CDR3 is CALPGGTRETQYF. DNA for the CDR3: TGTGCTCTCCCCGGGGGCACCAGGGAGACCCAGTACTTC. V usage is TRBV15 and J usage is TRBJ2-5; D assignment may be TRBD1 or TRBD2 (6 bases each). This CDR3 comprises 13 residues. Germline loops: CDR1 LNHNV, CDR2 YYDKDF (reference sequence).

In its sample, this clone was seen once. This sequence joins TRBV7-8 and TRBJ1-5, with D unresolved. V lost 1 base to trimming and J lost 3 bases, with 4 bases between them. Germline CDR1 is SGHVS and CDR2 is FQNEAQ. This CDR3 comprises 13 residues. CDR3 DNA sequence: TGTGCCAGCAGCTTAGTCAACAATCAGCCCCAGCATTTT. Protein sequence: CASSLVNNQPQHF. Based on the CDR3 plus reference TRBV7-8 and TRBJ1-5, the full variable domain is GAGVSQSPRYKVAKRGQDVALRCDPISGHVSLFWYQQALGQGPEFLTYFQNEAQLDKSGLPSDRFFAERPEGSVSTLKIQRTQQEDSAVYLCASSLVNNQPQHFGDGTRLSIL.

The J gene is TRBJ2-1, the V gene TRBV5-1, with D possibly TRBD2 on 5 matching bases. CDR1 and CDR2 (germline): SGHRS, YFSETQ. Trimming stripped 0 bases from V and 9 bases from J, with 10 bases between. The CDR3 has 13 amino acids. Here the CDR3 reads CASSLGLLFEQFF. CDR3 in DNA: TGCGCCAGCAGCTTGGGACTACTGTTTGAGCAGTTCTTC.

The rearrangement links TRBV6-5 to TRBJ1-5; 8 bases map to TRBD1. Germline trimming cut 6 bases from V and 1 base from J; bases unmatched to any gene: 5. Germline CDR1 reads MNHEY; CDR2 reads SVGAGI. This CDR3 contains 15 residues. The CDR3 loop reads CASRAGGLSNQPQHF. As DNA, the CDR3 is TGTGCCAGCAGGGCAGGGGGCCTAAGCAATCAGCCCCAGCATTTT.

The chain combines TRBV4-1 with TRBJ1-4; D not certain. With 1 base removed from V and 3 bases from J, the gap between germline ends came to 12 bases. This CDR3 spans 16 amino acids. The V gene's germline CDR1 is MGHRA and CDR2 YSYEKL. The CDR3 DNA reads TGCGCCAGCAGCCAAGTGCAGGCCTGGGCTAATGAAAAACTGTTTTTT. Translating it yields CASSQVQAWANEKLFF.

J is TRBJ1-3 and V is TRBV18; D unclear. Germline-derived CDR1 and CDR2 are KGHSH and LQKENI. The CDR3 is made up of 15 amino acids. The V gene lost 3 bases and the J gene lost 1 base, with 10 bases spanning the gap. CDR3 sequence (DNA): TGTGCCAGCTCACCGGGGAGGGCTTCTGGAAACACCATATATTTT. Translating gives CASSPGRASGNTIYF.

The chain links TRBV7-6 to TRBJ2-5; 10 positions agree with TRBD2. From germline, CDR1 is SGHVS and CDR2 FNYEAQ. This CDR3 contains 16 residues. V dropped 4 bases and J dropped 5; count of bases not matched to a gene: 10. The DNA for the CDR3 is TGTGCCAGCAGCTCCTTGAGCGGGGGGGCGGGGGAGACCCAGTACTTC. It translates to CASSSLSGGAGETQYF.

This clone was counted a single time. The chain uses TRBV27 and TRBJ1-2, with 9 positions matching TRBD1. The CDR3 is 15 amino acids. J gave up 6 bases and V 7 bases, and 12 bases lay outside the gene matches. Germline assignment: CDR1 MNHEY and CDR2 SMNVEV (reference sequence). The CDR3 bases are TGTGCCAGCATGGGTCCGGGACAGGGTCTGAATGGCTACACCTTC. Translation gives CASMGPGQGLNGYTF.

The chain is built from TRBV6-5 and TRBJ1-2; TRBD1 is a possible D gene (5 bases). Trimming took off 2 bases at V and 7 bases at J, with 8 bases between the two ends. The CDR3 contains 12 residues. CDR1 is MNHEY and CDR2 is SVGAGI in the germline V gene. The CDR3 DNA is TGTGCCAGCAGTTACAGGGGATTTGGCTACACCTTC. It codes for CASSYRGFGYTF.

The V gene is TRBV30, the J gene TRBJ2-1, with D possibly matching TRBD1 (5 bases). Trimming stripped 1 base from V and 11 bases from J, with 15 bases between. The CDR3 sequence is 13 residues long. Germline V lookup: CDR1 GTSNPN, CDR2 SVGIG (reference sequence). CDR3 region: CAWSAIRAGKQFF. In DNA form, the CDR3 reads TGTGCCTGGAGTGCGATCAGGGCAGGAAAGCAGTTCTTC. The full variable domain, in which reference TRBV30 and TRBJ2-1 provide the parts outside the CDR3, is SQTIHQWPATLVQPVGSPLSLECTVEGTSNPNLYWYRQAAGRGLQLLFYSVGIGQISSEVPQNLSASRPQDRQFILSSKKLLLSDSGFYLCAWSAIRAGKQFFGPGTRLTVL.

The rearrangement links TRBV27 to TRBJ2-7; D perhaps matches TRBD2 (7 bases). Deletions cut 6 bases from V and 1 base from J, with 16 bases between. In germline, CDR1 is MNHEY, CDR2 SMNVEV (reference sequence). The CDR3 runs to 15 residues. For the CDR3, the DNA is TGTGCCAGCAGGGCAGGGGAGGGGTGGTCCTACGAGCAGTACTTC. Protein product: CASRAGEGWSYEQYF.

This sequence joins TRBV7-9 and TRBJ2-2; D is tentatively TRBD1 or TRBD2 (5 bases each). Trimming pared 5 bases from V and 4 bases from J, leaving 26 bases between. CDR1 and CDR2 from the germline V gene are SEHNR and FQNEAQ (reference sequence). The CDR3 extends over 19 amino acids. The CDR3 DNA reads TGTGCCAGCAGCCCACCTAGTTATTGGGGGTTGATGAGCACCGGGGAGCTGTTTTTT. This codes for CASSPPSYWGLMSTGELFF.

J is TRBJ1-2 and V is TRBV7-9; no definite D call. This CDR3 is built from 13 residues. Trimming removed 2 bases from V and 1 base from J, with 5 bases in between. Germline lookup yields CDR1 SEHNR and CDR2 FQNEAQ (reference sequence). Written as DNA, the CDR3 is TGTGCCAGCAGCTTAAGCAGTAACTATGGCTACACCTTC. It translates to CASSLSSNYGYTF.

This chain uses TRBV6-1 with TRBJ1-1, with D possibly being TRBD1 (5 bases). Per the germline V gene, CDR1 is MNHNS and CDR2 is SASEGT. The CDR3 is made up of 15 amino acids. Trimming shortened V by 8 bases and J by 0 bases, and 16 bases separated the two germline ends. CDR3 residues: CASFAGSVMNTEAFF. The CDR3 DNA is TGTGCCAGCTTTGCAGGGAGCGTGATGAACACTGAAGCTTTCTTT.

CDR3 bases: TGCGCCAGCAGCAAGACTAGCGGGAGAAATGAGCAGTTCTTC. This gives the protein CASSKTSGRNEQFF. This chain connects TRBV10-1 to TRBJ2-1; TRBD2 agrees at 12 bases. Germline CDR1 and CDR2: WNHNN and SYGVQD (reference sequence). The CDR3 spans 14 residues. The V segment lost 6 bases and the J segment 7 bases; nucleotides outside the gene matches: 4.

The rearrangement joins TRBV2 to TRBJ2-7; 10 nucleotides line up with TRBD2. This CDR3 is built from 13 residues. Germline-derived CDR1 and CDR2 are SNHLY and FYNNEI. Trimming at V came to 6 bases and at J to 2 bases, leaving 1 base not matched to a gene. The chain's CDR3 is CASRAGGPYEQYF. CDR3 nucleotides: TGTGCCAGCAGAGCGGGGGGGCCCTACGAGCAGTACTTC.

This chain's CDR3 is CASRGSYNEQFF. The DNA for the CDR3 is TGTGCCAGCAGAGGCTCCTACAATGAGCAGTTCTTC. The V and J genes are TRBV2 and TRBJ2-1; D is uncertain. Germline lookup yields CDR1 SNHLY and CDR2 FYNNEI. This CDR3 spans 12 amino acids. V lost 6 bases, J lost 0 bases, and 3 bases lay in between. Full variable domain (outside the CDR3, taken from reference TRBV2 and TRBJ2-1): EPEVTQTPSHQVTQMGQEVILRCVPISNHLYFYWYRQILGQKVEFLVSFYNNEISEKSEIFDDQFSVERPDGSNFTLKIRSTKLEDSAMYFCASRGSYNEQFFGPGTRLTVL.

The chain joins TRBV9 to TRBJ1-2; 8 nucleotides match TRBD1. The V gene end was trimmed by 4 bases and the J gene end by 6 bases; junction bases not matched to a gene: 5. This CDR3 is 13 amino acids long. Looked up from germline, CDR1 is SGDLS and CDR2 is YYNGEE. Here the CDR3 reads CASSNDRGDGYTF. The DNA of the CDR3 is TGTGCCAGCAGCAACGACAGGGGAGATGGCTACACCTTC.

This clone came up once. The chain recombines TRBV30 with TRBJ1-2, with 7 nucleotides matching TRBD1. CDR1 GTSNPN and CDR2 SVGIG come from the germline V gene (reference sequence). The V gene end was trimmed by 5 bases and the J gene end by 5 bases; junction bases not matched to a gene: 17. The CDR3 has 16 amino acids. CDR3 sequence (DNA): TGTGCCTGGGAGAGGAAGGGGGCGGCCACGATATATGGCTACACCTTC. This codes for CAWERKGAATIYGYTF.

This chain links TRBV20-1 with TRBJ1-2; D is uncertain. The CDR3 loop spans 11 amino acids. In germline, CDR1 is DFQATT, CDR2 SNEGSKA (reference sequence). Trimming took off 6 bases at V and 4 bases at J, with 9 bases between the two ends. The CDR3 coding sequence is TGCAGTGCCATACATCGCTATGGCTACACCTTC. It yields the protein CSAIHRYGYTF.

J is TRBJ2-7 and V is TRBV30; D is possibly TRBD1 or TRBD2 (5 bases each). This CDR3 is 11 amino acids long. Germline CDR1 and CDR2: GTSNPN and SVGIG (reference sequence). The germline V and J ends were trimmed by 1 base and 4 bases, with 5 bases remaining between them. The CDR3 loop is CAWSGGYEQYF. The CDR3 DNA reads TGTGCCTGGAGTGGGGGGTACGAGCAGTACTTC.

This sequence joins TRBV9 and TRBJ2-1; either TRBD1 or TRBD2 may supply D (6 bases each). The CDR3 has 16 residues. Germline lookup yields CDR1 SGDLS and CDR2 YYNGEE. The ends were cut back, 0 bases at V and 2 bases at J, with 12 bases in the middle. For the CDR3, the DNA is TGTGCCAGCAGCGTAGGGGGGGCGGGGCCCTACAATGAGCAGTTCTTC. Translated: CASSVGGAGPYNEQFF.

As DNA, the CDR3 is TGTGCCAGCAGCTTATTGGTGTACTCCGGGACCCAAAGGGTCGAGCAGTACTTC. Residues: CASSLLVYSGTQRVEQYF. The chain is built from TRBV7-6 and TRBJ2-7; D may correspond to TRBD1 or TRBD2 (5 bases each). Between the trimmed V and J ends, which lost 2 bases and 6 bases, there was a span of 26 bases. CDR3 length equals 18 residues. CDR1 SGHVS and CDR2 FNYEAQ come from the germline V gene. The full variable domain, rest sourced from reference TRBV7-6 and TRBJ2-7, is GAGVSQSPRYKVTKRGQDVALRCDPISGHVSLYWYRQALGQGPEFLTYFNYEAQQDKSGLPNDRFSAERPEGSISTLTIQRTEQRDSAMYRCASSLLVYSGTQRVEQYFGPGTRLTVT.